Following are 12 T cell receptor beta chains from one sample sequenced in a study of PD-1 blockade in classical Hodgkin lymphoma. Following autologous stem cell transplantation, relapse occurred in every patient, and exposure to brentuximab vedotin varied. Generated by immunoSEQ multiplex PCR, the TCRdb table keeps only in-frame clones and is missing some. Among about 46,000 clones listed, 65% to 85% were seen once. This specimen consisted of peripheral blood mononuclear cells (PBMCs), obtained at baseline. These receptors originate from a human donor with classical Hodgkin lymphoma.

The rearrangement links TRBV12-5 to TRBJ2-3; D perhaps matches TRBD2 (6 bases). V was clipped by 7 bases and J by 0 bases, with 11 bases between them. The CDR3 consists of 14 residues. Germline assignment: CDR1 LGHNT and CDR2 FRNRAP. DNA of the CDR3: TGTGCTAGTGCCCGGGGGTTTAGCACAGATACGCAGTATTTT. Protein: CASARGFSTDTQYF. The variable domain in full, with the rest retrieved from reference TRBV12-5 and TRBJ2-3, is DARVTQTPRHKVTEMGQEVTMRCQPILGHNTVFWYRQTMMQGLELLAYFRNRAPLDDSGMPKDRFSAEMPDATLATLKIQPSEPRDSAVYFCASARGFSTDTQYFGPGTRLTVL.

This clone came up a few times. V and J are TRBV29-1 and TRBJ1-1; 10 bases align to TRBD1. After removal of 7 bases from V and 3 bases from J, the junction contained 8 bases not matched to a gene. This CDR3 region has 14 residues. Looked up from germline, CDR1 is SQVTM and CDR2 is ANQGSEA. CDR3 DNA sequence: TGCAGCGACACAGGGACAGGGGTCCACACTGAAGCTTTCTTT. It translates to CSDTGTGVHTEAFF.

The chain has TRBV19 and TRBJ1-1; TRBD1 might be the D (5 bases). V was shortened by 1 base and J by 3 bases, with 6 bases between the two germline ends. The CDR3 loop spans 13 amino acids. Germline lookup yields CDR1 LNHDA and CDR2 SQIVND (reference sequence). CDR3: CASSIVRDTEAFF. CDR3 DNA: TGTGCCAGTAGTATAGTCAGGGACACTGAAGCTTTCTTT.

This chain's CDR3 is CASSLVAGWNYGYTF. CDR3 DNA sequence: TGTGCCAGCAGCTTAGTGGCAGGGTGGAACTATGGCTACACCTTC. The J gene is TRBJ1-2, the V gene TRBV7-8; D might be TRBD1 (5 bases). Germline CDR1 is SGHVS and CDR2 is FQNEAQ. V lost 1 base, J lost 2 bases, and 11 bases lay in between. The CDR3 runs 15 residues.

This clone was counted once. The J gene is TRBJ2-2, the V gene TRBV4-1; 9 bases align to TRBD1. The V and J ends lost 2 bases and 5 bases, in that order; junction bases with no gene match: 12. CDR3 length: 18 amino acids. In germline, CDR1 is MGHRA, CDR2 YSYEKL. The CDR3 DNA reads TGCGCCAGCAGCCAACGATCCGCCGGGACAGGGTGGACCGGGGAGCTGTTTTTT. Amino acids: CASSQRSAGTGWTGELFF.

The rearrangement uses TRBV27 and TRBJ1-1; TRBD1 matches at 8 bases. The V gene's germline CDR1 is MNHEY and CDR2 SMNVEV (reference sequence). This CDR3 region has 13 residues. V dropped 6 bases and J dropped 10; count of bases not matched to a gene: 10. CDR3 DNA sequence: TGTGCCAGCAGAGTTCGGACAGGGACTCCAGCTTTCTTT. This gives the protein CASRVRTGTPAFF.

This clone was counted between two and nine times. The J gene is TRBJ2-2, the V gene TRBV7-6, with 12 bases aligning to TRBD2. Germline assignment: CDR1 SGHVS and CDR2 FNYEAQ. The V segment lost 1 base and the J segment 0 bases; nucleotides outside the gene matches: 3. This CDR3 spans 18 amino acids. The CDR3 nucleotides read TGTGCCAGCAGCTTAGTTCCTAGCGGGGGGGCGAACACCGGGGAGCTGTTTTTT. Residues: CASSLVPSGGANTGELFF.

This chain links TRBV7-2 with TRBJ2-3; TRBD2 might be the D (5 bases). The CDR3 runs 12 residues. Trimming stripped 5 bases from V and 14 bases from J, with 17 bases between. Germline loops: CDR1 SGHTA, CDR2 FQGNSA. The CDR3 reads CASSTQVGVLYF. For the CDR3, the DNA is TGTGCCAGCAGCACTCAAGTCGGGGTGCTGTATTTT.

A few counts support this clone. The chain combines TRBV18 with TRBJ1-2, with 8 bases lining up with TRBD1. Per the germline V gene, CDR1 is KGHSH and CDR2 is LQKENI. With 4 bases clipped from V and 7 bases from J, the junction kept 2 bases outside the gene matches. This CDR3 is 12 amino acids long. The CDR3 DNA follows: TGTGCCAGCTCACTTGACAGGGGTGGCTACACCTTC. This translates into CASSLDRGGYTF.

This chain connects TRBV19 to TRBJ2-3, with unresolved D. V gave up 4 bases and J gave up 1 base, with 12 bases separating them. Per the germline V gene, CDR1 is LNHDA and CDR2 is SQIVND (reference sequence). The CDR3 has 15 residues. The CDR3 bases are TGTGCCAGTAGTACCTTGCGGTCCCGCACAGATACGCAGTATTTT. As protein: CASSTLRSRTDTQYF.

This clone was seen only a few times. The rearrangement links TRBV19 to TRBJ2-1; D may match TRBD1 or TRBD2 (5 bases each). V shed 5 bases and J shed 9 bases, with 8 bases lying between them. Germline-derived CDR1 and CDR2 are LNHDA and SQIVND (reference sequence). This CDR3 has 11 amino acids. The CDR3 region has the DNA TGTGCCAGTAGTTGGGGACCTGAGCAGTTCTTC. Its translation: CASSWGPEQFF.

This clone has only one observation. One end of the junction does not line up with germline, which may come from a read error. The chain recombines TRBV5-3 with TRBJ2-2; no clear D. TRBV5-3 is noted as an ORF with a role that remains uncertain. The CDR3 is made up of 11 amino acids. The CDR3, as DNA: TGTGCCAGCAGCTTACCCGGGGAGCTGTTTTTT. Protein product: CASSLPGELFF.